These 25 T cell receptor beta chains share one sample of origin, sequenced in a study of T cell responses to AZD1222 COVID-19 vaccine. Sequencing was performed with immunoSEQ multiplex PCR; in TCRdb, only in-frame clones are kept and a portion is missing. The table includes about 130,000 clones, around 85% detected once. Material: peripheral blood, obtained 28 days after the second AZD1222 dose. These receptors all come from an adult who received the AZD1222 COVID-19 vaccine.

The chain recombines TRBV7-2 with TRBJ2-1; possible D gene TRBD1, 5 bases. Trimming removed 1 base at V and 9 bases at J, with 10 bases between. This CDR3 spans 13 amino acids. Germline CDR1 SGHTA, CDR2 FQGNSA. The chain's CDR3 is CASSLEGWGEQFF. Written as DNA, the CDR3 is TGTGCCAGCAGCTTAGAGGGGTGGGGTGAGCAGTTCTTC.

V and J are TRBV9 and TRBJ2-2; TRBD1 might be the D (6 bases). V lost 0 bases to trimming and J lost 3 bases, with 12 bases between them. Germline assignment: CDR1 SGDLS and CDR2 YYNGEE. The CDR3 loop spans 16 amino acids. DNA for the CDR3: TGTGCCAGCAGCGTAGCTCAGGGGTTGTACACCGGGGAGCTGTTTTTT. It translates to CASSVAQGLYTGELFF. Drawing the rest from reference TRBV9 and TRBJ2-2, the complete variable domain is DSGVTQTPKHLITATGQRVTLRCSPRSGDLSVYWYQQSLDQGLQFLIQYYNGEERAKGNILERFSAQQFPDLHSELNLSSLELGDSALYFCASSVAQGLYTGELFFGEGSRLTVL.

The J gene is TRBJ1-1, the V gene TRBV18; D remains unclear. The V gene lost 1 base and the J gene lost 1 base, with 10 bases spanning the gap. The germline gives CDR1 KGHSH, CDR2 LQKENI. The CDR3 sequence is 15 residues long. The CDR3 bases are TGTGCCAGCTCACCACTGCCGGGCGCGAACACTGAAGCTTTCTTT. Amino acids: CASSPLPGANTEAFF.

The V call is TRBV5-1, the J call TRBJ2-7; D is possibly TRBD1 or TRBD2 (5 bases each). The germline V gene encodes CDR1 SGHRS and CDR2 YFSETQ. Deletions cut 4 bases from V and 2 bases from J, with 16 bases between. The CDR3 loop spans 15 amino acids. The CDR3 DNA reads as TGCGCCAGCAGCGCTTCCGGGACGGTACCCTACGAGCAGTACTTC. This sequence encodes CASSASGTVPYEQYF. Using reference TRBV5-1 and TRBJ2-7 for the parts outside the CDR3, the full variable domain is KAGVTQTPRYLIKTRGQQVTLSCSPISGHRSVSWYQQTPGQGLQFLFEYFSETQRNKGNFPGRFSGRQFSNSRSEMNVSTLELGDSALYLCASSASGTVPYEQYFGPGTRLTVT.

The chain employs TRBV7-9 and TRBJ1-1, with 8 bases aligning to TRBD1. V dropped 7 bases and J dropped 4; count of bases not matched to a gene: 11. The CDR3 is 15 residues long. Germline values: CDR1 SEHNR, CDR2 FQNEAQ (reference sequence). CDR3 nucleotides: TGTGCCAGCAAACCCCTCCGGACAGGGTCCACTGAAGCTTTCTTT. It specifies CASKPLRTGSTEAFF. Based on the CDR3 plus reference TRBV7-9 and TRBJ1-1, the full variable domain is DTGVSQNPRHKITKRGQNVTFRCDPISEHNRLYWYRQTLGQGPEFLTYFQNEAQLEKSRLLSDRFSAERPKGSFSTLEIQRTEQGDSAMYLCASKPLRTGSTEAFFGQGTRLTVV.

The rearrangement links TRBV28 to TRBJ2-1, with 9 bases that match TRBD1. Germline lookup yields CDR1 MDHEN and CDR2 SYDVKM. The CDR3 runs to 16 residues. V was pared by 5 bases and J by 8 bases, with 13 bases of the junction left unmatched. This chain's CDR3 is CASSPPGQGGSDEQFF. The CDR3 DNA reads TGTGCCAGCAGTCCCCCGGGACAGGGAGGGTCGGATGAGCAGTTCTTC.

The chain carries TRBV7-6 and TRBJ2-5; TRBD1 agrees at 12 bases. Germline CDR1 and CDR2: SGHVS and FNYEAQ. J gave up 5 bases and V 5 bases, and 12 bases lay outside the gene matches. This CDR3 region has 17 residues. CDR3 loop: CASSLQPGTGGGETQYF. Here the CDR3 DNA reads TGTGCCAGCAGCCTCCAACCTGGGACAGGGGGCGGGGAGACCCAGTACTTC.

V and J are TRBV28 and TRBJ2-4, with TRBD2 matching over 7 bases. Germline-derived CDR1 and CDR2 are MDHEN and SYDVKM. This CDR3 comprises 12 residues. With 6 bases clipped from V and 8 bases from J, the junction kept 4 bases outside the gene matches. The CDR3 bases are TGTGCCAGCAGCGGAGGGAGGGACATTCAGTACTTC. As protein: CASSGGRDIQYF.

The rearrangement joins TRBV30 to TRBJ2-5; 10 positions agree with TRBD1. Germline CDR1 is GTSNPN and CDR2 is SVGIG (reference sequence). V gave up 6 bases and J gave up 7 bases; unmatched junction bases: 8. This CDR3 is built from 13 residues. The CDR3 loop reads CACPTGTGVTQYF. In nucleotides, the CDR3 is TGTGCCTGCCCCACCGGGACAGGGGTGACCCAGTACTTC.

This chain connects TRBV19 to TRBJ2-1, with TRBD2 identical over 10 bases. The ends lost 5 bases at V and 4 bases at J; junction bases unmatched: 5. Germline assignment: CDR1 LNHDA and CDR2 SQIVND (reference sequence). CDR3 size: 15 residues. The CDR3 is CASSLAGAIYNEQFF. The CDR3 DNA sequence: TGTGCCAGTAGTCTAGCGGGGGCGATTTACAATGAGCAGTTCTTC.

This chain uses TRBV30 with TRBJ2-7, with TRBD2 identical over 13 bases. Per germline, CDR1 GTSNPN and CDR2 SVGIG (reference sequence). V lost 3 bases, J lost 4 bases, and 6 bases stayed unmatched. This CDR3 region has 15 residues. CDR3 in amino acids: CAWSSTSGGKYEQYF. DNA for the CDR3: TGTGCCTGGAGCTCGACTAGCGGGGGGAAGTACGAGCAGTACTTC.

V gene TRBV9 combines with J gene TRBJ2-7, with a tentative D call TRBD1 (6 bases). The germline V gene has CDR1 SGDLS and CDR2 YYNGEE. Trimming stripped 0 bases from V and 5 bases from J, with 12 bases between. This CDR3 is 14 amino acids long. CDR3 residues: CASSVATGWDEQYF. In DNA form, the CDR3 reads TGTGCCAGCAGCGTAGCTACAGGGTGGGACGAGCAGTACTTC. Complete variable domain (other parts from reference TRBV9 and TRBJ2-7): DSGVTQTPKHLITATGQRVTLRCSPRSGDLSVYWYQQSLDQGLQFLIQYYNGEERAKGNILERFSAQQFPDLHSELNLSSLELGDSALYFCASSVATGWDEQYFGPGTRLTVT.

The chain recombines TRBV23-1 with TRBJ2-7; no clear D. TRBV23-1 is annotated as an ORF whose role is uncertain. The CDR3 covers 14 residues. V lost 6 bases and J 2 bases, leaving 14 bases between the germline ends. The DNA for the CDR3 is TGCGCCAGCAGCCATGCTAGGTCGCCCTACGAGCAGTACTTC. This sequence encodes CASSHARSPYEQYF.

This clone was recorded once. The chain employs TRBV4-2 and TRBJ1-5, with 7 nucleotides matching TRBD1. Trimming removed 5 bases from V and 3 bases from J; junction bases left unmatched: 7. The CDR3 length is 15 residues. Germline CDR1 is LGHNA and CDR2 is YNFKEQ. The CDR3 loop reads CASSLQQGSNQPQHF. CDR3 nucleotide sequence: TGTGCCAGCAGCTTACAACAGGGGTCCAATCAGCCCCAGCATTTT.

The chain has TRBV5-1 and TRBJ2-1; D might be TRBD1 (6 bases). In germline, CDR1 is SGHRS, CDR2 YFSETQ. The CDR3 contains 15 residues. Trimming cost V 3 bases and J 0 bases, with 10 bases left between them. The CDR3 here is CASSWTDSSYNEQFF. The CDR3 nucleotides are TGCGCCAGCAGCTGGACAGACAGCTCCTACAATGAGCAGTTCTTC.

This clone was seen once. This chain uses TRBV7-2 with TRBJ1-6, with D maybe TRBD1 (5 bases). The CDR3 sequence is 13 residues long. Germline V lookup: CDR1 SGHTA, CDR2 FQGNSA. Trimming took off 4 bases at V and 8 bases at J, with 9 bases between the two ends. CDR3 loop: CASSWGVDSPLHF. CDR3 DNA sequence: TGTGCCAGCAGCTGGGGGGTGGATTCACCCCTCCACTTT.

The rearrangement links TRBV5-6 to TRBJ2-7; the D gene is possibly TRBD1 (6 bases). Germline values: CDR1 SGHDT, CDR2 YYEEEE. This CDR3 has 14 residues. V shed 4 bases and J shed 2 bases, with 13 bases lying between them. The CDR3 nucleotides read TGTGCCAGCAGCAATACCGGGACACCCTACGAGCAGTACTTC. This encodes CASSNTGTPYEQYF.

This chain links TRBV6-5 with TRBJ2-2; D is perhaps TRBD2 (6 bases). Germline CDR1 and CDR2: MNHEY and SVGAGI. CDR3 size: 14 residues. Between the trimmed V and J ends, which lost 5 bases and 7 bases, there was a span of 14 bases. CDR3 nucleotides: TGTGCCAGCAGTAAGGACTATTCCAACGGGGAGCTGTTTTTT. Amino acid sequence: CASSKDYSNGELFF.

V and J are TRBV7-9 and TRBJ2-7; D tentatively fits TRBD1 or TRBD2 (5 bases each). This CDR3 comprises 13 residues. The ends were cut back, 7 bases at V and 6 bases at J, with 16 bases in the middle. Germline assignment: CDR1 SEHNR and CDR2 FQNEAQ (reference sequence). The CDR3 coding sequence is TGTGCCAGCATCCCGGGACCCTTGTCCGAGCAGTACTTC. Translated: CASIPGPLSEQYF.

The chain recombines TRBV6-5 with TRBJ2-7, with a possible D match to TRBD1 (5 bases). The ends were cut back, 6 bases at V and 2 bases at J, with 17 bases in the middle. This CDR3 comprises 15 residues. The germline gives CDR1 MNHEY, CDR2 SVGAGI. The CDR3 coding sequence is TGTGCCAGCAGGCCGCTCGGGCAGGGCACCTACGAGCAGTACTTC. Its translation is CASRPLGQGTYEQYF.

The J gene is TRBJ2-4, the V gene TRBV2, with D unresolved. CDR1 and CDR2 from the germline V gene are SNHLY and FYNNEI. V lost 7 bases and J 0 bases, leaving 7 bases between the germline ends. The CDR3 totals 13 residues. CDR3 in amino acids: CASNGVAKNIQYF. Written as DNA, the CDR3 is TGTGCCAGCAATGGGGTAGCCAAAAACATTCAGTACTTC. The full variable domain, in which reference TRBV2 and TRBJ2-4 provide the parts outside the CDR3, is EPEVTQTPSHQVTQMGQEVILRCVPISNHLYFYWYRQILGQKVEFLVSFYNNEISEKSEIFDDQFSVERPDGSNFTLKIRSTKLEDSAMYFCASNGVAKNIQYFGAGTRLSVL.

The J gene is TRBJ1-2, the V gene TRBV29-1, with D perhaps matching TRBD1 (5 bases). Germline V gene data show CDR1 as SQVTM and CDR2 as ANQGSEA. V dropped 0 bases and J dropped 8 bases, with 13 bases sitting between them. This CDR3 spans 13 amino acids. CDR3 bases: TGCAGCGTTGAAGATGGGGCGGGTTCGGGCTACACCTTC. Encoded protein: CSVEDGAGSGYTF.

The chain joins TRBV19 to TRBJ1-3; D is uncertain. Germline loops: CDR1 LNHDA, CDR2 SQIVND (reference sequence). CDR3 length: 15 amino acids. V was pared by 3 bases and J by 4 bases, with 13 bases between. The CDR3 coding sequence is TGTGCCAGTAGTATTTTGTTCGGAGCCGGAAACACCATATATTTT. Protein product: CASSILFGAGNTIYF. Drawing the rest from reference TRBV19 and TRBJ1-3, the complete variable domain is DGGITQSPKYLFRKEGQNVTLSCEQNLNHDAMYWYRQDPGQGLRLIYYSQIVNDFQKGDIAEGYSVSREKKESFPLTVTSAQKNPTAFYLCASSILFGAGNTIYFGEGSWLTVV.

This clone was recorded once. The gene calls are TRBV5-1 and TRBJ1-6; D unresolved. V shed 0 bases and J shed 10 bases, with 11 bases lying between them. CDR1 and CDR2 (germline): SGHRS, YFSETQ. The CDR3 extends over 14 amino acids. CDR3 in DNA: TGCGCCAGCAGCTTGGGACGGTATGAATCACCCCTCCACTTT. It encodes CASSLGRYESPLHF.

The chain is built from TRBV29-1 and TRBJ1-4; D possibly corresponds to TRBD1 (5 bases). Trimming stripped 5 bases from V and 8 bases from J, with 15 bases between. The CDR3 loop spans 13 amino acids. Germline lookup yields CDR1 SQVTM and CDR2 ANQGSEA. CDR3 residues: CSVRGSQGEKLFF. In DNA, the CDR3 is TGCAGCGTTCGGGGAAGCCAGGGAGAAAAACTGTTTTTT.